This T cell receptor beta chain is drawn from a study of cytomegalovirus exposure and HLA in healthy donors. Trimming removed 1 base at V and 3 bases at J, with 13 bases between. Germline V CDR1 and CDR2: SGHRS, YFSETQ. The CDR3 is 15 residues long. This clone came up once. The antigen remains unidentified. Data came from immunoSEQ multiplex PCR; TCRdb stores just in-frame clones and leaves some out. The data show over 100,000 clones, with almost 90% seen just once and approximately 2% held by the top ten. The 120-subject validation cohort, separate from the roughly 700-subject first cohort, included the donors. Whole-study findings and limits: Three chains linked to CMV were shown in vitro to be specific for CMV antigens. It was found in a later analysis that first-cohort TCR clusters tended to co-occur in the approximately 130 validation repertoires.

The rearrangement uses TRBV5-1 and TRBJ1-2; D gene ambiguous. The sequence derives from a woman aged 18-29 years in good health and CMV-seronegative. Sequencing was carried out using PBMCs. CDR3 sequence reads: CASSLSRGYDYGYTF. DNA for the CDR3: TGCGCCAGCAGCTTGAGTAGAGGGTATGACTATGGCTACACCTTC.